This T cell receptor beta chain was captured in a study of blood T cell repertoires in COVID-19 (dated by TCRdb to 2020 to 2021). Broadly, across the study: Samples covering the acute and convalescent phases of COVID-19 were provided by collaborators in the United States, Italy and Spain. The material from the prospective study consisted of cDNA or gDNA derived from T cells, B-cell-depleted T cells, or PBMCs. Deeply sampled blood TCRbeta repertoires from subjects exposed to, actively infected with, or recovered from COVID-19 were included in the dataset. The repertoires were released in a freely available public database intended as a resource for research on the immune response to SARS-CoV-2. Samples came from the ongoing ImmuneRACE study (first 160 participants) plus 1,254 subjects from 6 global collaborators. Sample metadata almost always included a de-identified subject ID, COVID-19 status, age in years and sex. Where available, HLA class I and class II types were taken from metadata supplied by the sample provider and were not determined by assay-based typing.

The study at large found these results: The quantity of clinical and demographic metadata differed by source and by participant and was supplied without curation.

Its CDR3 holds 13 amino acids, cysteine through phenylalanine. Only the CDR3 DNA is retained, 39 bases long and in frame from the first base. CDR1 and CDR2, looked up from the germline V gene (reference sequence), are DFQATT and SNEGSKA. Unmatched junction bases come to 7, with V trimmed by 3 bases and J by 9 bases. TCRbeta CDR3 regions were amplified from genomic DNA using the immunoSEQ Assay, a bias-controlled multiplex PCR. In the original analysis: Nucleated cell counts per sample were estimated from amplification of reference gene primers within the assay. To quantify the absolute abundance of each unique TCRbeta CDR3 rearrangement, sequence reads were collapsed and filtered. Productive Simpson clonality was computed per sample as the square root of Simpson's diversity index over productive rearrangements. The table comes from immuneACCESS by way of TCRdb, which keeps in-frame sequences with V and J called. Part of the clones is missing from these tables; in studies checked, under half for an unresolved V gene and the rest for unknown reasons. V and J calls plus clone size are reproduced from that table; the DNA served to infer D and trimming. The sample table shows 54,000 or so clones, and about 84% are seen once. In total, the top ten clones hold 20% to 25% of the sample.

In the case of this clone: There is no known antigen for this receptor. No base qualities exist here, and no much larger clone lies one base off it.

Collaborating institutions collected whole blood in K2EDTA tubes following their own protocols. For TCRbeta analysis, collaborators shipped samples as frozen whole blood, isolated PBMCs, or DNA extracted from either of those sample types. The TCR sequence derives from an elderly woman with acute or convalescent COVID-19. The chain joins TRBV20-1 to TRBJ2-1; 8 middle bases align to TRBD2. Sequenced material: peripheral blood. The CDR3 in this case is CSASSGTRFEQFF. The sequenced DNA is TGCAGTGCTAGTTCCGGGACTAGATTTGAGCAGTTCTTC.